In its sample, the clone carrying this T cell receptor (beta chain) ranks as medium-sized. Antigen: not known. Trimming removed 2 bases from V and 5 bases from J, with 6 bases in between. Per germline, CDR1 SGHTA and CDR2 FQGNSA. This CDR3 contains 12 residues. All TCR cDNA molecules were individually tagged with a unique molecular identifier. TCRdb itself ran the 5' RACE reads through MiXCR, one entry per CDR3 protein. The data contain more than 3,000 distinct CDR3 sequences, around 10% of them singletons. Regarding time point: sample taken at primary tumor resection. The cohort: some 73 early-stage, untreated non-small cell lung cancer patients. Unsorted whole RNA of tumor, nontumor lung or frozen PBMC was sequenced. The data stem from a study of spatial heterogeneity in lung cancer. Study-level points and caveats: Ubiquitous and regional nonsynonymous mutations were tracked by counts of ubiquitous and regional expanded TCRs, respectively. Counts of expanded alpha and beta TCRs within tumors tracked the tumor nonsynonymous mutation count.

This specimen consisted of lung tumor tissue, obtained at surgery. V gene TRBV7-2 combines with J gene TRBJ1-1; D is undetermined. The sequence was collected from a female donor with early-stage non-small cell lung cancer. The CDR3 DNA sequence: TGTGCCAGCAGCTTACAGAGAACTGAAGCTTTCTTT. It yields the protein CASSLQRTEAFF.